The present T cell receptor beta chain was sequenced within a study of technical replicates of blood from several donors. The CDR3 extends over 14 amino acids. Germline values: CDR1 MNHEY, CDR2 SVGAGI. V lost 8 bases to trimming and J lost 6 bases, with 17 bases between them. The method was immunoSEQ multiplex PCR; TCRdb's version includes in-frame clones alone and lacks a portion of them. The sample consists of approximately 81,000 clones, roughly 95% of them appearing once. The J gene is TRBJ2-4, the V gene TRBV6-5, with a possible D match to TRBD1 (7 bases). Sample: T cells isolated from PBMCs. The clonotype was recovered from a human donor in good health. This CDR3 is CASSGGRGVNIQYF. The CDR3 DNA reads as TGTGCCAGCTCCGGGGGCAGGGGGGTAAACATTCAGTACTTC.